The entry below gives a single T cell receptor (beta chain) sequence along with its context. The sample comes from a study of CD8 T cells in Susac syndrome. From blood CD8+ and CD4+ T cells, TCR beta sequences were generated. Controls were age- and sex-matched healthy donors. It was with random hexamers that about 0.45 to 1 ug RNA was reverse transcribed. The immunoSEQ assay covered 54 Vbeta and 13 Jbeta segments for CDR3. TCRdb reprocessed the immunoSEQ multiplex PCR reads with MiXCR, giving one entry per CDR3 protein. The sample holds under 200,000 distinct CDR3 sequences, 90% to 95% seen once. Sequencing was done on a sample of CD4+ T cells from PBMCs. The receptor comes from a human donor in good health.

The CDR3 DNA reads as TGTGCCAGCAGCCATGACCAAGGGGAGCAGTACTTC. Encoded protein: CASSHDQGEQYF. V and J are TRBV7-8 and TRBJ2-7, with unresolved D. The germline CDR1 and CDR2 sequences are SGHVS and FQNEAQ. This CDR3 is built from 12 residues. V gave up 5 bases and J gave up 7 bases, with 12 bases separating them.